This TCR beta chain was recovered during a study of cytomegalovirus exposure and HLA in healthy donors. Study-wide background: Roughly 180 million T cells yielded more than 90 million unique TCR beta sequences, as an earlier analysis found. Whole-study findings and limits: A later look showed TCR association rates differing by HLA locus, highest for DRB1 and lowest for HLA-C. As was reported, the HLA-A and HLA-B alleles of most subjects were accurately predicted from TCR beta sequences.

About this clone itself: Its antigen is still unknown.

Amplification used 60 Vbeta primers and 13 Jbeta primers. Clones were sequenced by immunoSEQ multiplex PCR, and TCRdb holds only the in-frame ones, with some missing. This sample has about 200,000 clones, with 75% to 90% found just once. The TCR comes from a woman aged 25-40 years in good health and CMV-seronegative. Material for sequencing was PBMCs.

CDR3 region: CASSQPALGGTEAFF. CDR3 coding DNA: TGCGCCAGCAGCCAACCAGCCTTGGGGGGCACTGAAGCTTTCTTT. The rearrangement joins TRBV4-1 to TRBJ1-1, with a weak D call TRBD1 (5 bases). This CDR3 has 15 amino acids. With 2 bases removed from V and 4 bases from J, the gap between germline ends came to 14 bases. Looked up from germline, CDR1 is MGHRA and CDR2 is YSYEKL.